This record concerns one T cell receptor (beta chain) sequence. Its antigen is currently unknown. The missing conserved phenylalanine or tryptophan at the end of this CDR3 makes a read error likely. The source of the sample is a study of breast tumors, draining lymph nodes, adjacent tissues. TCRdb recomputed calls from the multiplex PCR reads with MiXCR, one row per CDR3 protein. The sample lists roughly 13,000 distinct CDR3 sequences, around 54% occurring once. V was pared by 10 bases and J by 9 bases, with 7 bases of the junction left unmatched. From germline, CDR1 is SNHLY and CDR2 FYNNEI. The CDR3 covers 13 residues. Study-wide results and limits: Compared with lymph nodes, tumors were less diverse; compared with nontumor tissue, more.

V usage is TRBV2 and J usage is TRBJ1-6; 9 bases match TRBD1. This receptor was identified in a female donor with breast cancer. Some clones in this sample may be carry-over from other donors' samples. The sequenced material came from tumor-adjacent breast tissue. The CDR3 region is CATDGTGSSPLHL. The CDR3 DNA follows: TGTGCCACCGACGGGACAGGGAGTTCACCCCTCCACCTT.